This passage covers 32 T cell receptor beta chains from one sample sequenced in a study of T-cell reconstitution after alpha-beta-depleted transplantation in children. Study-wide results and limits: T-cell counts and diversity at one year following transplant were attributed mainly to newly produced T cells.

What these receptors recognize is not known. Unique molecular identifiers featured in how the TCRbeta library was prepared. TCRdb passed the PCR reads through MiXCR, listing each CDR3 protein once. The sample includes around 300,000 distinct CDR3 sequences, nearly 8% seen only once; the top ten take approximately 8.6%. Sample: peripheral blood, taken 360 days after TCRalphabeta/CD19-depleted stem cell transplant. The receptor source for this set is a female patient aged 2-9 years who had a stem cell transplant for Fanconi anemia, so the T cells may come from the graft donor.

The sample holds many counts of this clonotype. The rearrangement uses TRBV5-1 and TRBJ1-2; D is unresolved. With 1 base removed from V and 4 bases from J, the gap between germline ends came to 5 bases. In germline, CDR1 is SGHRS, CDR2 YFSETQ. This CDR3 has 12 amino acids. The CDR3 sequence is CASSLNSYGYTF. In nucleotides, the CDR3 is TGCGCCAGCAGCTTGAACAGCTATGGCTACACCTTC.

At least ten counts were recorded for this clonotype. The J gene is TRBJ2-2, the V gene TRBV20-1; D might be TRBD1 or TRBD2, each matching 5 bases. The CDR3 is 12 amino acids. Germline CDR1 is DFQATT and CDR2 is SNEGSKA (reference sequence). V lost 3 bases, J lost 3 bases, and 5 bases lay in between. Here the CDR3 reads CSARGHTGELFF. The CDR3 DNA reads as TGCAGTGCTAGGGGACACACCGGGGAGCTGTTTTTT.

A few counts support this clonotype. The rearrangement joins TRBV3-1 to TRBJ1-2; no firm D call. This CDR3 contains 15 residues. With 4 bases removed from V and 4 bases from J, the gap between germline ends came to 16 bases. CDR1 LGHDT and CDR2 YNNKEL come from the germline V gene (reference sequence). CDR3 amino acids: CASSRWAEPLYGYTF. As DNA, the CDR3 is TGTGCCAGCAGCCGTTGGGCAGAACCGCTCTATGGCTACACCTTC.

In this sample, this clonotype turned up many times. The CDR3 DNA sequence: TGTGCCAGCAGCTCCGGGACAGACCATCAAGAGACCCAGTACTTC. This encodes CASSSGTDHQETQYF. The genes are TRBV12-3 or TRBV12-4 and TRBJ2-5; 7 bases agree with TRBD1. V shed 6 bases and J 2 bases; nucleotides not matched to a gene: 9. This CDR3 has 15 amino acids.

This clonotype was seen more than once but under ten times. CDR3 residues: CASSQGGGLYGYTF. In DNA, the CDR3 is TGTGCCAGCAGCCAAGGCGGGGGCCTCTATGGCTACACCTTC. The chain is built from TRBV3-1 and TRBJ1-2, with D maybe TRBD1 (6 bases). This CDR3 contains 14 residues. V was shortened by 1 base and J by 4 bases, with 10 bases between the two germline ends. CDR1 is LGHDT and CDR2 is YNNKEL in the germline V gene (reference sequence).

The chain joins TRBV6-1 to TRBJ1-2; TRBD1 matches at 8 bases. With V trimmed by 5 bases and J by 6 bases, 5 bases remained unmatched. This CDR3 spans 13 amino acids. CDR1 is MNHNS, CDR2 SASEGT, per germline. CDR3 bases: TGTGCCAGCAGTCGGCAGGGGGCTGATGGCTACACCTTC. Translation gives CASSRQGADGYTF.

This clonotype is medium-sized in the sample. J is TRBJ1-2 and V is TRBV29-1, with a possible D match to TRBD1 (6 bases). CDR1 SQVTM and CDR2 ANQGSEA come from the germline V gene. This CDR3 has 15 residues. The V and J ends lost 6 bases and 5 bases respectively, with 22 bases between them. The CDR3 loop reads CSVGPTGQTQYGYTF. The CDR3 DNA sequence: TGCAGCGTCGGCCCTACCGGACAGACCCAGTATGGCTACACCTTC.

This clonotype was observed many times. The chain carries TRBV16 and TRBJ1-2; no reliable D call. The length of the CDR3 is 12 residues. Deletions cut 4 bases from V and 2 bases from J, with 5 bases between. Germline assignment: CDR1 KGHSY and CDR2 FQNENV. The CDR3 nucleotides are TGTGCCAGCAGCCCCGCCAACTATGGCTACACCTTC. Residues: CASSPANYGYTF.

This clonotype has a count of ten or more. The rearrangement joins TRBV12-3 or TRBV12-4 to TRBJ2-2; tentatively, D is TRBD2 (6 bases). This CDR3 is 15 amino acids long. Between the trimmed V and J ends, which lost 6 bases and 7 bases, there was a span of 18 bases. CDR3 protein: CASSIGTSNDGELFF. The CDR3 region has the DNA TGTGCCAGCAGCATTGGTACTAGCAATGACGGGGAGCTGTTTTTT.

Of note for this clonotype: A read error is likely, as this CDR3 ends without the conserved phenylalanine or tryptophan. The J gene is TRBJ1-2, the V gene TRBV28; 12 nucleotides match TRBD1. Trimming at V came to 3 bases and at J to 7 bases, leaving 3 bases not matched to a gene. The germline CDR1 and CDR2 sequences are MDHEN and SYDVKM. The CDR3 consists of 14 residues. The CDR3 is CASSFGTGGFGYTY. CDR3 DNA: TGTGCCAGCAGTTTTGGGACAGGGGGCTTTGGCTACACCTAC.

The chain combines TRBV2 with TRBJ1-2, with D possibly matching TRBD1 (5 bases). Germline loops: CDR1 SNHLY, CDR2 FYNNEI. The CDR3 is made up of 15 amino acids. The V gene lost 1 base and the J gene lost 2 bases, with 11 bases spanning the gap. The CDR3 here is CASSEVRESNYGYTF. For the CDR3, the DNA is TGTGCCAGCAGTGAAGTCAGGGAGTCCAACTATGGCTACACCTTC.

This clonotype has ten or more counts. The V and J genes are TRBV6-2 or TRBV6-3 and TRBJ2-1; D gene uncertain. V shed 6 bases and J shed 7 bases, with 10 bases lying between them. Germline lookup yields CDR1 MNHEY and CDR2 SVGEGT. This CDR3 is built from 12 residues. The CDR3 DNA reads as TGTGCCAGCAGCCGCCTAGGGAATGAGCAGTTCTTC. Protein: CASSRLGNEQFF.

The chain couples TRBV6-5 to TRBJ1-2; D is unclear. The CDR3 extends over 13 amino acids. V was pared by 2 bases and J by 4 bases, with 8 bases between. Germline CDR1 MNHEY, CDR2 SVGAGI. The CDR3 is CASSYASGYGYTF. In DNA, the CDR3 is TGTGCCAGCAGTTACGCGTCGGGCTATGGCTACACCTTC.

In its sample, this clonotype was seen many times. CDR3 loop: CSARDPREGTTDTQYF. In nucleotides, the CDR3 is TGCAGTGCTAGAGATCCCCGAGAGGGGACCACAGATACGCAGTATTTT. The chain is built from TRBV20-1 and TRBJ2-3; D is perhaps TRBD1 or TRBD2 (5 bases each). The CDR3 covers 16 residues. Germline-derived CDR1 and CDR2 are DFQATT and SNEGSKA (reference sequence). The V end lost 0 bases, the J end lost 2 bases, and 15 bases lay between the germline ends.

This clonotype has ten or more counts. The chain has TRBV4-1 and TRBJ2-5; the D is unclear. Germline V gene lookup returns CDR1 MGHRA and CDR2 YSYEKL. This CDR3 has 11 residues. Deletions cut 0 bases from V and 13 bases from J, with 9 bases between. CDR3 sequence reads: CASSQDWKRYF. The CDR3 DNA follows: TGCGCCAGCAGCCAAGATTGGAAAAGGTACTTC.

This clonotype occurred many times. This sequence joins TRBV4-2 and TRBJ1-1, with no clear D. The CDR3 has 13 amino acids. V lost 3 bases and J 6 bases, leaving 11 bases between the germline ends. CDR1 and CDR2 from the germline V gene are LGHNA and YNFKEQ. CDR3 nucleotides: TGTGCCAGCAGCCATCACTTCCCCGCTGAAGCTTTCTTT. This gives the protein CASSHHFPAEAFF.

This clonotype showed up many times. The gene calls are TRBV5-6 and TRBJ2-3; unclear D gene. CDR1 is SGHDT, CDR2 YYEEEE, per germline. The CDR3 has 17 amino acids. V was shortened by 1 base and J by 2 bases, with 17 bases between the two germline ends. The CDR3 nucleotides read TGTGCCAGCAGCTTGACGTCCACCCGAGGCTCCACAGATACGCAGTATTTT. Translation: CASSLTSTRGSTDTQYF.

This clonotype has a handful of counts. The chain couples TRBV21-1 to TRBJ1-1; the tabulated D call, TRBD1, remains unverified against the DNA. TRBV21-1 is reported as a pseudogene. CDR3 size: 18 residues. CDR3 sequence reads: CASSKETSVGTGGTEAFF. In nucleotides, the CDR3 is TGTGCCAGCAGCAAAGAAACCTCAGTTGGTACAGGGGGCACTGAAGCTTTCTTT.

V is TRBV20-1 and J is TRBJ2-3; no clear D gene. Germline CDR1 and CDR2: DFQATT and SNEGSKA (reference sequence). The CDR3 runs to 16 residues. Between the trimmed V and J ends, which lost 4 bases and 2 bases, there was a span of 19 bases. This CDR3 is CSATGRGRFNTDTQYF. Here the CDR3 DNA reads TGCAGTGCTACCGGGCGTGGCCGATTTAACACAGATACGCAGTATTTT.

This clonotype was seen only a few times. The chain couples TRBV4-3 to TRBJ2-5; 9 bases are a match to TRBD2. The CDR3 covers 20 residues. V lost 2 bases and J lost 4; bases outside the gene matches: 20. CDR1 is LGHNA and CDR2 is YSLEER in the germline V gene. In DNA, the CDR3 is TGCGCCAGCAGCCAATGGAAAAATGAAGCGGGGGGCATAAGGGTAGAGACCCAGTACTTC. Amino acid sequence: CASSQWKNEAGGIRVETQYF.

In its sample, this clonotype was seen many times. The gene calls are TRBV7-2 and TRBJ1-6; 9 nucleotides match TRBD1. V was pared by 3 bases and J by 4 bases, with 4 bases of the junction left unmatched. There are 16 residues in the CDR3. Germline CDR1 reads SGHTA; CDR2 reads FQGNSA. The DNA of the CDR3 is TGTGCCAGCAGCTTCTGGACAGGGGCATATAATTCACCCCTCCACTTT. This translates into CASSFWTGAYNSPLHF. The entire variable domain, with the rest obtained from reference TRBV7-2 and TRBJ1-6, is as follows: GAGVSQSPSNKVTEKGKDVELRCDPISGHTALYWYRQSLGQGLEFLIYFQGNSAPDKSGLPSDRFSAERTGGSVSTLTIQRTQQEDSAVYLCASSFWTGAYNSPLHFGNGTRLTVT.

This clonotype appeared many times. This chain uses TRBV5-6 with TRBJ2-1, with 9 bases matching TRBD2. The CDR3 is 16 residues long. The trim removed 3 bases at V and 2 bases at J, leaving 6 bases unmatched. The germline V gene has CDR1 SGHDT and CDR2 YYEEEE. In DNA form, the CDR3 reads TGTGCCAGCAGCTCCTTTCGCGGGGGGGCCTACAATGAGCAGTTCTTC. Residues: CASSSFRGGAYNEQFF.

Many counts were recorded for this clonotype. The CDR3 nucleotides are TGTGCCAGCAGTGACCCAAGCGGGAACTCCTACAATGAGCAGTTCTTC. Amino acids: CASSDPSGNSYNEQFF. The V call is TRBV6-1, the J call TRBJ2-1, with 7 positions matching TRBD2. V shed 3 bases and J 0 bases; nucleotides not matched to a gene: 5. CDR1 is MNHNS and CDR2 is SASEGT in the germline V gene. This CDR3 region has 16 residues.

The V and J genes are TRBV7-8 and TRBJ2-7; possibly TRBD1 or TRBD2 for D (5 bases each). The CDR3 sequence is 14 residues long. Trimming took 8 bases from V and 1 from J, leaving 15 bases between them. Germline V CDR1 and CDR2: SGHVS, FQNEAQ. CDR3 sequence (DNA): TGTGCCAGCGCCGGGACCGAAGTTTCCTACGAGCAGTACTTC. This gives the protein CASAGTEVSYEQYF.

The chain uses TRBV7-9 and TRBJ1-1, with TRBD1 as a possible D gene (6 bases). Germline values: CDR1 SEHNR, CDR2 FQNEAQ (reference sequence). The CDR3 spans 15 residues. Between the trimmed V and J ends, which lost 6 bases and 0 bases, there was a span of 14 bases. The CDR3 DNA sequence: TGTGCCAGCAGGACGAGGGGGGAATTGAACACTGAAGCTTTCTTT. Translation: CASRTRGELNTEAFF.

This clonotype was found a few times. The V and J genes are TRBV5-1 and TRBJ2-6; D remains unclear. Trimming cost V 4 bases and J 0 bases, with 8 bases left between them. This CDR3 spans 15 amino acids. From germline, CDR1 is SGHRS and CDR2 YFSETQ. Written as DNA, the CDR3 is TGCGCCAGCAGCGCCAGGACCTCTGGGGCCAACGTCCTGACTTTC. Protein product: CASSARTSGANVLTF.

This clonotype was counted ten times or more. V usage is TRBV6-5 and J usage is TRBJ2-3; maybe TRBD2 (5 bases). From germline, CDR1 is MNHEY and CDR2 SVGAGI. The CDR3 runs 16 residues. With 0 bases removed from V and 2 bases from J, the gap between germline ends came to 12 bases. CDR3 DNA sequence: TGTGCCAGCAGTTACTCGAGGACGGGGTTCACAGATACGCAGTATTTT. It specifies CASSYSRTGFTDTQYF.

Details on this clonotype: This may be a read error: a much more frequent sequence differs by one nucleotide. Without the conserved terminal phenylalanine or tryptophan, this CDR3 likely stems from a read error. V usage is TRBV20-1 and J usage is TRBJ1-5; D remains ambiguous. This CDR3 contains 15 residues. Trimming removed 3 bases at V and 0 bases at J, with 12 bases between. Germline loops: CDR1 DFQATT, CDR2 SNEGSKA (reference sequence). CDR3 in amino acids: CSASTDNYSNQPQHS. CDR3 sequence (DNA): TGCAGTGCTAGTACCGATAACTATAGCAATCAGCCCCAGCATTCT.

In its sample, this clonotype was seen many times. This chain joins TRBV24-1 and TRBJ2-3; 13 positions agree with TRBD2. The germline V gene encodes CDR1 KGHDR and CDR2 SFDVKD. CDR3 size: 16 residues. Trimming took 5 bases from V and 6 from J; bases not matched to a gene: 7. The DNA of the CDR3 is TGTGCCACCAGTGCTGAACTAGCGGGAGGGCCCGATACGCAGTATTTT. Translated: CATSAELAGGPDTQYF.

This chain links TRBV15 with TRBJ1-2, with D unclear. The CDR3 sequence is 14 residues long. In germline, CDR1 is LNHNV, CDR2 YYDKDF (reference sequence). V lost 0 bases and J lost 8, with 13 bases in between. DNA of the CDR3: TGTGCCACCAGCAGAGATTTGCCCGGGTCGGGCTACACCTTC. This encodes CATSRDLPGSGYTF. The variable domain in full, completed from reference TRBV15 and TRBJ1-2, reads DAMVIQNPRYQVTQFGKPVTLSCSQTLNHNVMYWYQQKSSQAPKLLFHYYDKDFNNEADTPDNFQSRRPNTSFCFLDIRSPGLGDTAMYLCATSRDLPGSGYTFGSGTRLTVV.

The chain combines TRBV7-2 with TRBJ2-5, with D tentatively TRBD2 (5 bases). The CDR3 sequence is 13 residues long. V was cut by 1 base and J by 4 bases, with 7 bases left in between. Per germline, CDR1 SGHTA and CDR2 FQGNSA. The CDR3 region is CASSLVLAETQYF. DNA for the CDR3: TGTGCCAGCAGCTTAGTTCTAGCAGAGACCCAGTACTTC. The complete variable domain, with remaining parts taken from reference TRBV7-2 and TRBJ2-5, reads GAGVSQSPSNKVTEKGKDVELRCDPISGHTALYWYRQSLGQGLEFLIYFQGNSAPDKSGLPSDRFSAERTGGSVSTLTIQRTQQEDSAVYLCASSLVLAETQYFGPGTRLLVL.

This clonotype was recorded many times. The genes are TRBV28 and TRBJ2-7; 10 nucleotides agree with TRBD1. Germline-derived CDR1 and CDR2 are MDHEN and SYDVKM. This CDR3 contains 14 residues. Trimming took 3 bases from V and 2 from J; bases not matched to a gene: 1. Here the CDR3 reads CASSFGTGAYEQYF. The DNA for the CDR3 is TGTGCCAGCAGTTTTGGGACAGGGGCCTACGAGCAGTACTTC. Full variable domain (missing parts from reference TRBV28 and TRBJ2-7): DVKVTQSSRYLVKRTGEKVFLECVQDMDHENMFWYRQDPGLGLRLIYFSYDVKMKEKGDIPEGYSVSREKKERFSLILESASTNQTSMYLCASSFGTGAYEQYFGPGTRLTVT.